This T cell receptor beta chain is from a study of cytomegalovirus exposure and HLA in healthy donors. The PCR contained 60 Vbeta and 13 Jbeta primers. Sequenced by immunoSEQ multiplex PCR; TCRdb stores in-frame clones only, minus some. In all, the sample yields around 160,000 clones. Whole-study results and caveats: A later analysis by the authors found several of the most significant clusters apparently linked to common viral pathogens. For TCR beta chains, V- and J-gene trimming was later linked to a missense DCLRE1C variant.

The V and J ends lost 5 bases and 1 base, in that order; junction bases with no gene match: 1. CDR1 is SGHTA and CDR2 is FQGTGA in the germline V gene. The CDR3 sequence is 15 residues long. As concerns this clone: Its cognate antigen is unknown.

This TCR was sampled from a woman between 50 and 59 years old in good health and CMV-seronegative. The chain recombines TRBV7-3 with TRBJ2-2; 10 nucleotides agree with TRBD2. The sample comprised PBMCs. CDR3 in DNA: TGTGCCAGCAGCCGGACTAGCGGGAACACCGGGGAGCTGTTTTTT. This sequence encodes CASSRTSGNTGELFF.